The 15 T cell receptor beta chains listed next were all sequenced from one sample in a study of blood T cell repertoires in COVID-19. Only in-frame clones appear in the TCRdb table, and some are missing; sequencing was by immunoSEQ multiplex PCR. This table holds 90,000 to 150,000 clones, roughly 76% found once. Material: peripheral blood. Every receptor here comes from a human donor in a cohort sampled during active COVID-19.

This chain joins TRBV5-6 and TRBJ1-2; D is undetermined. With 4 bases removed from V and 5 bases from J, the gap between germline ends came to 12 bases. The CDR3 runs 13 residues. Germline CDR1 is SGHDT and CDR2 is YYEEEE. CDR3 DNA: TGTGCCAGCAGCCGGCGGGCATCGTATGGCTACACCTTC. Translated, it gives CASSRRASYGYTF.

The chain links TRBV19 to TRBJ2-7; 7 bases are a match to TRBD1. Germline CDR1 LNHDA, CDR2 SQIVND (reference sequence). This CDR3 contains 13 residues. J lost 2 bases, V lost 6 bases, and 4 bases had no gene match. This CDR3 reads CASSKDRTYEQYF. The DNA of the CDR3 is TGTGCCAGTAGCAAGGACAGGACCTACGAGCAGTACTTC.

The CDR3 coding sequence is TGTGCCAGCAGCCTAGGGACAGGGGATGAGCAGTTCTTC. Its translation: CASSLGTGDEQFF. The chain combines TRBV11-3 with TRBJ2-1; 10 positions match TRBD1. This CDR3 is 13 amino acids long. V lost 5 bases to trimming and J lost 8 bases; unmatched junction nucleotides: 3. Per germline, CDR1 SGHNT and CDR2 YENEEA.

V and J are TRBV5-1 and TRBJ2-2; TRBD1 matches 8 bases. The germline gives CDR1 SGHRS, CDR2 YFSETQ. V gave up 4 bases and J gave up 2 bases; unmatched junction bases: 7. There are 16 residues in the CDR3. The CDR3 here is CASSPGGGANTGELFF. The CDR3 DNA is TGCGCCAGCAGCCCAGGGGGCGGGGCAAACACCGGGGAGCTGTTTTTT.

The rearrangement uses TRBV27 and TRBJ2-1; TRBD2 aligns across 7 bases. CDR3 length equals 16 residues. Germline V gives CDR1 MNHEY, CDR2 SMNVEV (reference sequence). V gave up 3 bases and J gave up 6 bases; unmatched junction bases: 11. The CDR3 region is CASSFRAQRGTNEQFF. The DNA for the CDR3 is TGTGCCAGCAGTTTCAGGGCCCAGCGGGGAACCAATGAGCAGTTCTTC.

This chain joins TRBV2 and TRBJ2-5; D perhaps matches TRBD2 (5 bases). Per the germline V gene, CDR1 is SNHLY and CDR2 is FYNNEI. With 7 bases removed from V and 3 bases from J, the gap between germline ends came to 15 bases. This CDR3 spans 14 amino acids. This CDR3 is CASTRASTEETQYF. CDR3 coding DNA: TGTGCCAGCACGAGGGCCTCAACGGAAGAGACCCAGTACTTC.

This clone was picked up a small number of times. The V call is TRBV6-2 or TRBV6-3, the J call TRBJ1-5, with 10 bases fitting TRBD1. Trimming cost V 4 bases and J 5 bases; bases outside gene matches: 5. CDR3 length: 15 amino acids. The V gene's germline CDR1 is MNHEY and CDR2 SVGEGT. The CDR3 here is CASSSDRGLDQPQHF. CDR3 DNA: TGTGCCAGCAGTTCAGACAGGGGGCTTGATCAGCCCCAGCATTTT.

The chain recombines TRBV6-2 or TRBV6-3 with TRBJ2-5, with 13 bases fitting TRBD2. The germline gives CDR1 MNHEY, CDR2 SVGEGT. The CDR3 has 18 amino acids. With 6 bases clipped from V and 2 bases from J, the junction kept 12 bases outside the gene matches. The CDR3 loop is CASSPKGLAGVSQETQYF. The CDR3 nucleotides read TGTGCCAGCAGCCCCAAAGGACTAGCGGGAGTATCTCAAGAGACCCAGTACTTC.

The chain joins TRBV27 to TRBJ2-7; TRBD2 agrees at 8 bases. The CDR3 spans 14 residues. Losses at the gene ends were 5 bases for V and 2 bases for J; bases not matched to a gene: 5. The V gene's germline CDR1 is MNHEY and CDR2 SMNVEV (reference sequence). CDR3 region: CASSLQRETYEQYF. The CDR3 DNA follows: TGTGCCAGCAGTCTACAGCGGGAGACCTACGAGCAGTACTTC.

This chain uses TRBV7-8 with TRBJ1-1; D perhaps matches TRBD1 (6 bases). Germline CDR1 and CDR2: SGHVS and FQNEAQ. V lost 4 bases, J lost 7 bases, and 13 bases lay in between. The CDR3 has 13 amino acids. The CDR3: CASSSTGRGEAFF. The CDR3 nucleotides are TGTGCCAGCAGCTCTACAGGGAGGGGTGAAGCTTTCTTT.

The chain carries TRBV13 and TRBJ1-2; tentative D call: TRBD1 (5 bases). The CDR3 runs to 13 residues. The ends were cut back, 2 bases at V and 4 bases at J, with 8 bases in the middle. Germline-derived CDR1 and CDR2 are PRHDT and FYEKMQ (reference sequence). CDR3 nucleotide sequence: TGTGCCAGCAGCTTAACGGGGGTCTATGGCTACACCTTC. Its translation: CASSLTGVYGYTF.

The CDR3 region is CASSPVLAGANGYNEQFF. DNA for the CDR3: TGTGCCAGCAGCCCCGTGTTAGCGGGGGCCAATGGGTACAATGAGCAGTTCTTC. The rearrangement uses TRBV7-8 and TRBJ2-1; 9 nucleotides match TRBD2. CDR3 length: 18 amino acids. CDR1 is SGHVS, CDR2 FQNEAQ, per germline. V trimming: 5 bases; J trimming: 4 bases; junction bases outside the gene matches: 15.

This clone was seen more than once but under ten times. This sequence joins TRBV30 and TRBJ1-5; 7 bases align to TRBD1. Germline V gives CDR1 GTSNPN, CDR2 SVGIG (reference sequence). V was pared by 2 bases and J by 6 bases, with 4 bases of the junction left unmatched. This CDR3 has 13 amino acids. CDR3 amino acids: CAWSPDRAQPQHF. CDR3 sequence (DNA): TGTGCCTGGAGTCCAGACAGGGCTCAGCCCCAGCATTTT.

The chain has TRBV3-1 (or the pseudogene TRBV3-2) and TRBJ2-7; 7 nucleotides align to TRBD2. The CDR3 length is 15 residues. The germline V gene has CDR1 LGHDT and CDR2 YNNKEL (reference sequence). J was trimmed by 7 bases and V by 4 bases; bases with no gene match: 13. The CDR3 coding sequence is TGTGCCAGCAGCCTTTGGTCGGGGGGTCGCCGGGAGCAGTACTTC. Amino acid sequence: CASSLWSGGRREQYF.

The chain links TRBV4-3 to TRBJ2-7; a possible D gene is TRBD1 (6 bases). Germline loops: CDR1 LGHNA, CDR2 YSLEER. Trimming left V 1 base short and J 1 base short, with 14 bases between. This CDR3 region has 16 residues. The CDR3 region is CASSQAEGEPSYEQYF. In DNA form, the CDR3 reads TGCGCCAGCAGCCAAGCCGAGGGGGAACCTTCCTACGAGCAGTACTTC.